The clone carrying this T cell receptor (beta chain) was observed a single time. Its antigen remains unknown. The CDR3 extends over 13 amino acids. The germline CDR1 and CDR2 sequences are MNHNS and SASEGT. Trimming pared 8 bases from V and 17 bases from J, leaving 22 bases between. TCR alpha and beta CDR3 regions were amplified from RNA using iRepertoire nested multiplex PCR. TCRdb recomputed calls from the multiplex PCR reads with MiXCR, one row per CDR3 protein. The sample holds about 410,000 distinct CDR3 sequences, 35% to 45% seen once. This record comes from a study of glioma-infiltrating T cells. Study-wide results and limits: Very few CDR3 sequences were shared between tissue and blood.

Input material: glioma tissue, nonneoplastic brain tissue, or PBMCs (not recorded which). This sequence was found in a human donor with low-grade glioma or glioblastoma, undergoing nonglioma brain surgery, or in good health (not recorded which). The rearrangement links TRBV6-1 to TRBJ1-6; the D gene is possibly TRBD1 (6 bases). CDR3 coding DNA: TGTGCCAGCTGTCGGGGGGCGAATTCACCTTTCCACTTT. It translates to CASCRGANSPFHF.